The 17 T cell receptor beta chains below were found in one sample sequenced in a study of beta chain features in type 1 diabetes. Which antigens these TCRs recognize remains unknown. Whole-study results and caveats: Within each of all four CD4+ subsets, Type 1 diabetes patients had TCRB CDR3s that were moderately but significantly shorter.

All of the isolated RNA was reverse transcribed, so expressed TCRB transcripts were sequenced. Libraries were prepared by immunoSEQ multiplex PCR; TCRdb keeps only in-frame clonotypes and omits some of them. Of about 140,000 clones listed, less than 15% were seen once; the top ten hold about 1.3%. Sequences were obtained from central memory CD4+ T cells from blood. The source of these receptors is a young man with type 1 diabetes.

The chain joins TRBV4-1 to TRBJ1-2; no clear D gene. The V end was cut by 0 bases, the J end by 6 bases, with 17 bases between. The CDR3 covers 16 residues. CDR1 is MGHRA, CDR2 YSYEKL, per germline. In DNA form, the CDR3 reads TGCGCCAGCAGCCAAGAATTCGGCCGGACTCTCCATGGCTACACCTTC. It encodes CASSQEFGRTLHGYTF.

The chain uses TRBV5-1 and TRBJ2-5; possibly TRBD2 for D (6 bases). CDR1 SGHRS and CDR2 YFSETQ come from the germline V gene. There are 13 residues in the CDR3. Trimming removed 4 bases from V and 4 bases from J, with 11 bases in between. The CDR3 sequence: CASSQGGAETQYF. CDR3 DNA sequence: TGCGCCAGCAGCCAGGGAGGAGCAGAGACCCAGTACTTC.

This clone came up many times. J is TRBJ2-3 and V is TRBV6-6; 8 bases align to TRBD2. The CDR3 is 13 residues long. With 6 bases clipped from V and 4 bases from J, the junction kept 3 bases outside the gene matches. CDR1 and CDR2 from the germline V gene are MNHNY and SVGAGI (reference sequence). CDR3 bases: TGTGCCAGCAGAAACGGGGGGGCAGATACGCAGTATTTT. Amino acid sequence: CASRNGGADTQYF.

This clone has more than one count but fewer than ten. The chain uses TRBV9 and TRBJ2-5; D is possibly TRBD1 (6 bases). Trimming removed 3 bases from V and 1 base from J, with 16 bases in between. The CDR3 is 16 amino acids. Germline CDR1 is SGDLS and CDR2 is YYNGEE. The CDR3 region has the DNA TGTGCCAGCAGCGCCCGGGGACATTCCCCCCAAGAGACCCAGTACTTC. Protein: CASSARGHSPQETQYF.

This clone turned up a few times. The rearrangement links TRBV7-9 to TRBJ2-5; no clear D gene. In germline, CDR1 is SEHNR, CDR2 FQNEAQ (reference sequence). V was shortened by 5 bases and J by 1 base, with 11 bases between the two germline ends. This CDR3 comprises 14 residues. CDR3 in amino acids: CASSAPNLQETQYF. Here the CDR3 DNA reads TGTGCCAGCAGCGCCCCCAACCTCCAAGAGACCCAGTACTTC.

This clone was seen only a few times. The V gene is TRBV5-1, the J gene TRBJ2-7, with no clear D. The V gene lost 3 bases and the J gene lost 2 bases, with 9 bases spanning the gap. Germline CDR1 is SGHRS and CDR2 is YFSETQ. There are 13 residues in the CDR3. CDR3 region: CASSYSAAYEQYF. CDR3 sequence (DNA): TGCGCCAGCAGCTACTCAGCCGCCTACGAGCAGTACTTC.

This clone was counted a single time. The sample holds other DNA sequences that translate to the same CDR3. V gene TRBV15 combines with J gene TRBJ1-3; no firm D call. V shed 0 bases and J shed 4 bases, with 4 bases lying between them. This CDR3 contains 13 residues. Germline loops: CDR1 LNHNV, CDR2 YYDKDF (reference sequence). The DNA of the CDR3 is TGTGCCACCAGCAGAGATCTCGGAAACACCATATATTTT. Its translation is CATSRDLGNTIYF.

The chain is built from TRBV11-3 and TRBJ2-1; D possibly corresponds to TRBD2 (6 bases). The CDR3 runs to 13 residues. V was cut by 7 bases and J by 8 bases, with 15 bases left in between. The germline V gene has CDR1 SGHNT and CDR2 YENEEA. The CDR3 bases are TGTGCCAGCACCCCCCCCGGGGGTCATGAGCAGTTCTTC. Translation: CASTPPGGHEQFF.

This chain's CDR3 is CSVPKERGQGLRYQETQYF. CDR3 DNA: TGCAGCGTTCCCAAGGAGAGGGGACAGGGACTAAGGTACCAAGAGACCCAGTACTTC. The chain joins TRBV29-1 to TRBJ2-5, with TRBD1 matching 9 bases. Trimming at V came to 5 bases and at J to 0 bases, leaving 19 bases not matched to a gene. The CDR3 consists of 19 residues. The germline CDR1 and CDR2 sequences are SQVTM and ANQGSEA.

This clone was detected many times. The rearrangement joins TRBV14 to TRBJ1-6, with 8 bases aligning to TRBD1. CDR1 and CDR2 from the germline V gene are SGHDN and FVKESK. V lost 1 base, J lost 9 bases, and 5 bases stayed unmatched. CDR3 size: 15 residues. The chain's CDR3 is CASSQGQGTGSPLHF. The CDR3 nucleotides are TGTGCCAGCAGCCAAGGACAGGGGACCGGTTCACCCCTCCACTTT.

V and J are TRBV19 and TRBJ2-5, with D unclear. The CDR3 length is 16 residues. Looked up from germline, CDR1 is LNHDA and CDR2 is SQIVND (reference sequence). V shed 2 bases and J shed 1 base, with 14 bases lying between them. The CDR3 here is CASSIPDTASQETQYF. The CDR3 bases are TGTGCCAGTAGTATACCCGACACAGCATCCCAAGAGACCCAGTACTTC.

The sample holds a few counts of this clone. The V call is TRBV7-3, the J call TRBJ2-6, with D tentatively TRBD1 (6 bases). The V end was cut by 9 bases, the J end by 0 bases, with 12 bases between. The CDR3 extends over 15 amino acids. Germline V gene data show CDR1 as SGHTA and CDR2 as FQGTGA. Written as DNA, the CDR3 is TGTGCCAGGGACAGAATATTCTCTGGGGCCAACGTCCTGACTTTC. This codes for CARDRIFSGANVLTF.

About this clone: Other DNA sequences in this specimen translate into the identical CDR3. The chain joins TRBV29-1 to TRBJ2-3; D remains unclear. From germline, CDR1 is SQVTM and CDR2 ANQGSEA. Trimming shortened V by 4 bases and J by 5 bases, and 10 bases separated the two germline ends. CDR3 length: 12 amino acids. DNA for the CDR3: TGCAGCGTTGTAACCTGGGGAGATACGCAGTATTTT. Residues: CSVVTWGDTQYF.

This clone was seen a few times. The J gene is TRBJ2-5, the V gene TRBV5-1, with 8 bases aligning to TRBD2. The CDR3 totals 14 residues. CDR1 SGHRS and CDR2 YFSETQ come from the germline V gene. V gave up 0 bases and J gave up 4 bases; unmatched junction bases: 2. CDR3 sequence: CASSLEREGETQYF. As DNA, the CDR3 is TGCGCCAGCAGCTTGGAACGGGAGGGAGAGACCCAGTACTTC.

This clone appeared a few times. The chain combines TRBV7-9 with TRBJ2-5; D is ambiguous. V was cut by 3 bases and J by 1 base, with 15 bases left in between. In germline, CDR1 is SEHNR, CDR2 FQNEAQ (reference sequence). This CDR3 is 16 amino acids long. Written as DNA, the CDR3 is TGTGCCAGCAGCTTGGGAACAGCCTCAGGCCAAGAGACCCAGTACTTC. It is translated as CASSLGTASGQETQYF.

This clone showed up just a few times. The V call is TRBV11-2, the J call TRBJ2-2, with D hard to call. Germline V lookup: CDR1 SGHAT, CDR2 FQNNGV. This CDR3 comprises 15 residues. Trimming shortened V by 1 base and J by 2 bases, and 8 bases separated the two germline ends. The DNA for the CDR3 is TGTGCCAGCAGCTTAGGGTTGAGTAACACCGGGGAGCTGTTTTTT. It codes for CASSLGLSNTGELFF.

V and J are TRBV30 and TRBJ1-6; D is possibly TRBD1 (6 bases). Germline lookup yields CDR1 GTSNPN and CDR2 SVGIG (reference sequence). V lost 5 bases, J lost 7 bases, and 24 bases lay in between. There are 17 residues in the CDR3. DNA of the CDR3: TGTGCCTGGCGCGGGGGCCCCAGGGTGACGGGGAATTCACCCCTCCACTTT. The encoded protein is CAWRGGPRVTGNSPLHF.